Below are 10 T cell receptor beta chains sequenced from a single sample in a study of response to subunit inactivated influenza vaccine. TCRdb fed the RT-PCR reads into MiXCR, producing one record per CDR3 protein. The table shows about 530,000 distinct CDR3 sequences, with about 12% occurring only once. The sequencing here drew on PBMCs from blood, taken on the day of vaccination. The receptor source for this set is a man aged 50 or older who received an inactivated influenza vaccine.

This clonotype appeared many times. The chain has TRBV28 and TRBJ2-1; 8 bases fit TRBD2. This CDR3 comprises 13 residues. The germline gives CDR1 MDHEN, CDR2 SYDVKM. V shed 3 bases and J 15 bases; nucleotides not matched to a gene: 10. The CDR3 region is CASSFGTRGFRFF. The CDR3 DNA reads as TGTGCCAGCAGTTTCGGGACTAGGGGGTTTCGGTTCTTC.

The V call is TRBV19, the J call TRBJ1-5; D is unclear. With 5 bases removed from V and 6 bases from J, the gap between germline ends came to 8 bases. Germline CDR1 LNHDA, CDR2 SQIVND (reference sequence). This CDR3 has 12 amino acids. Here the CDR3 reads CASSAKGQPQHF. The CDR3 nucleotides read TGTGCCAGTAGTGCCAAGGGTCAGCCCCAGCATTTT. The full variable domain, in which reference TRBV19 and TRBJ1-5 provide the parts outside the CDR3, is DGGITQSPKYLFRKEGQNVTLSCEQNLNHDAMYWYRQDPGQGLRLIYYSQIVNDFQKGDIAEGYSVSREKKESFPLTVTSAQKNPTAFYLCASSAKGQPQHFGDGTRLSIL.

Many counts were recorded for this clonotype. J is TRBJ2-3 and V is TRBV29-1, with D perhaps matching TRBD1 (5 bases). CDR3 length equals 13 residues. V was trimmed by 5 bases and J by 4 bases, leaving 13 bases between them. The germline CDR1 and CDR2 sequences are SQVTM and ANQGSEA. This chain's CDR3 is CSVFAGASDTQYF. The CDR3 DNA is TGCAGCGTTTTTGCTGGGGCGTCAGATACGCAGTATTTT.

This chain joins TRBV15 and TRBJ2-1; D is unresolved. Germline assignment: CDR1 LNHNV and CDR2 YYDKDF (reference sequence). Trimming stripped 1 base from V and 4 bases from J, with 11 bases between. This CDR3 has 15 residues. The CDR3 nucleotides read TGTGCCACCAGCAGAGCATGGCAGAGTTACAATGAGCAGTTCTTC. Translation gives CATSRAWQSYNEQFF.

The CDR3 DNA reads TGTGCCAGCAGTTTCGGACAGTCCAATTCACCCCTCCACTTT. Its protein product is CASSFGQSNSPLHF. The rearrangement uses TRBV27 and TRBJ1-6; D possibly corresponds to TRBD1 (6 bases). The V gene lost 3 bases and the J gene lost 7 bases, with 10 bases spanning the gap. The CDR3 has 14 amino acids. Germline CDR1 is MNHEY and CDR2 is SMNVEV (reference sequence).

This clonotype was observed a handful of times. The rearrangement uses TRBV20-1 and TRBJ2-1; 9 nucleotides line up with TRBD2. This CDR3 is 18 amino acids long. The germline CDR1 and CDR2 sequences are DFQATT and SNEGSKA (reference sequence). V trimming: 1 base; J trimming: 6 bases; junction bases outside the gene matches: 16. The CDR3 DNA reads as TGCAGTGCTAGAGCCCAGGAATTTGCGGGAGGGCGGGGCAATGAGCAGTTCTTC. Protein sequence: CSARAQEFAGGRGNEQFF.

This clonotype was seen a handful of times. The V gene is TRBV28, the J gene TRBJ2-5, with D maybe TRBD2 (5 bases). Germline V CDR1 and CDR2: MDHEN, SYDVKM. CDR3 length: 11 amino acids. The V and J ends lost 6 bases and 7 bases respectively, with 9 bases between them. Here the CDR3 DNA reads TGTGCCAGCAGCAGCGAGGGGACCCAGTACTTC. This translates into CASSSEGTQYF.

This clonotype was detected once. The junction and the germline gene differ at one end; a read error may be behind it. The chain is built from TRBV7-9 and TRBJ2-4; a possible D gene is TRBD1 (6 bases). Germline-derived CDR1 and CDR2 are SEHNR and FQNEAQ (reference sequence). The CDR3 totals 17 residues. CDR3 sequence reads: CASSFPLRGGDKNTQYF. DNA for the CDR3: TGTGCCAGCAGCTTCCCCCTGCGAGGGGGAGACAAAAACACTCAGTACTTC. Together with reference TRBV7-9 and TRBJ2-4, the CDR3 gives the full variable domain: DTGVSQNPRHKITKRGQNVTFRCDPISEHNRLYWYRQTLGQGPEFLTYFQNEAQLEKSRLLSDRFSAERPKGSFSTLEIQRTEQGDSAMYLCASSFPLRGGDKNTQYFGAGTRLSVL.

This sequence joins TRBV7-9 and TRBJ2-3; weak D call: TRBD2 (6 bases). Per germline, CDR1 SEHNR and CDR2 FQNEAQ (reference sequence). The CDR3 runs to 14 residues. V gave up 6 bases and J gave up 5 bases, with 15 bases separating them. The CDR3 DNA sequence: TGTGCCAGCAGTAAAGGAGGGGATGGAGATACGCAGTATTTT. Amino acids: CASSKGGDGDTQYF. The full variable domain, in which reference TRBV7-9 and TRBJ2-3 provide the parts outside the CDR3, is DTGVSQNPRHKITKRGQNVTFRCDPISEHNRLYWYRQTLGQGPEFLTYFQNEAQLEKSRLLSDRFSAERPKGSFSTLEIQRTEQGDSAMYLCASSKGGDGDTQYFGPGTRLTVL.

This clonotype turned up a few times. The chain links TRBV11-2 to TRBJ1-4, with D unresolved. Germline CDR1 reads SGHAT; CDR2 reads FQNNGV. Trimming removed 5 bases at V and 8 bases at J, with 15 bases between. The CDR3 loop spans 14 amino acids. CDR3 in amino acids: CASSPDRASEKLFF. The CDR3 region has the DNA TGTGCCAGCAGCCCCGACCGCGCTTCGGAAAAACTGTTTTTT.